This T cell receptor beta chain came from a study of Graves' ophthalmopathy and Graves' hyperthyroidism. General study points: Most clonotypes expanded in thyroid above 0.001 frequency were present in blood too. Sensitivity of around 70% and specificity of roughly 72% were achieved by the model that predicted ophthalmopathy progression. Using 13 signatures, a model distinguished ophthalmopathy from stable hyperthyroidism, reaching around 85% sensitivity and over 65% specificity.

What supplied the PBMCs was roughly 11 ml of fresh peripheral blood. This clonotype appeared many times. Its antigen is currently unknown. Using RNA transcripts, the TCR beta CDR3 regions were amplified. Investigators did first-round RT-PCR with HTBI primers, then second-round multiplex PCR. MiXCR, applied by TCRdb to the multiplex PCR reads, yields one record per CDR3 protein. This table holds about 480,000 distinct CDR3 sequences, approximately 15% found once. This CDR3 has 12 residues. Germline V CDR1 and CDR2: DFQATT, SNEGSKA (reference sequence). V lost 2 bases and J lost 5, with 7 bases in between.

The sequenced sample consisted of blood. V is TRBV20-1 and J is TRBJ1-5; tentative D call: TRBD1 (6 bases). This clonotype was obtained from a woman in her 30s with Graves' ophthalmopathy. CDR3 sequence (DNA): TGCAGTGCTAGAACAGGGTATCAGCCCCAGCATTTT. This translates into CSARTGYQPQHF.